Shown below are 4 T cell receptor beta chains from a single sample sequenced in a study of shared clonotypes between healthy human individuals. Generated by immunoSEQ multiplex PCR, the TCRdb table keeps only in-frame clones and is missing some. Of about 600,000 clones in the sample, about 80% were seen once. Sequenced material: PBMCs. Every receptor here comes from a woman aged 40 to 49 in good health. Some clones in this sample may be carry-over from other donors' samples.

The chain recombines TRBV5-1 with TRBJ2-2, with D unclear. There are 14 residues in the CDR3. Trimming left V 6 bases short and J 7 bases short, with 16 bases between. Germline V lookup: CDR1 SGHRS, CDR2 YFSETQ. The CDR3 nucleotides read TGCGCCAGCACCCCGTCTGGGCTAGTCGGGGAGCTGTTTTTT. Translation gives CASTPSGLVGELFF.

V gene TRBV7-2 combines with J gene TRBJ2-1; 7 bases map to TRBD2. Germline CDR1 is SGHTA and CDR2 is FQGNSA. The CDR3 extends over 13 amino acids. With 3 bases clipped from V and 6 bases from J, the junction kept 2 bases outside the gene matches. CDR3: CASSFGGGNEQFF. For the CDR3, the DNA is TGTGCCAGCAGCTTCGGCGGGGGCAATGAGCAGTTCTTC.

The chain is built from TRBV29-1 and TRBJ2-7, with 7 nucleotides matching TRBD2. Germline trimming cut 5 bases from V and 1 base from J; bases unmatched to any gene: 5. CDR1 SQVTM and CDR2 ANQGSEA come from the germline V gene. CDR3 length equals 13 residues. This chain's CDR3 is CSVRTSSSYEQYF. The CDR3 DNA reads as TGCAGCGTTCGGACTAGTAGTTCCTACGAGCAGTACTTC.

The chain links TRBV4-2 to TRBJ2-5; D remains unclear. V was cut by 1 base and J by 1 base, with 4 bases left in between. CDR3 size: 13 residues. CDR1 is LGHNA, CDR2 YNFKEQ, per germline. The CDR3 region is CASSQVSQETQYF. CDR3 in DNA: TGTGCCAGCAGCCAAGTCAGCCAAGAGACCCAGTACTTC.